The next 22 T cell receptor beta chains were all read from a single sample in a study of graft-versus-host responses after intestinal transplantation. Intraepithelial and lamina propria lymphocytes were released after the graft tissue was processed. The method was immunoSEQ multiplex PCR; TCRdb's version includes in-frame clones alone and lacks a portion of them. The data hold some 15,000 clones, with 77% observed a single time. Sequenced here: ileum tissue, sampled roughly 26 days after intestinal transplant. These receptors were obtained from a human patient who received an intestinal transplant, so some T cells may come from the graft donor.

The chain couples TRBV6-1 to TRBJ2-1, with 11 bases aligning to TRBD1. Trimming took 3 bases from V and 4 from J; bases not matched to a gene: 5. CDR3 length: 16 residues. Per the germline V gene, CDR1 is MNHNS and CDR2 is SASEGT. CDR3 DNA sequence: TGTGCCAGCAGTGAGGACAGGGGGCCTTTTTACAATGAGCAGTTCTTC. It codes for CASSEDRGPFYNEQFF.

The gene calls are TRBV4-1 and TRBJ2-3; D may be TRBD1 (5 bases). Per the germline V gene, CDR1 is MGHRA and CDR2 is YSYEKL. The CDR3 contains 15 residues. The V end was cut by 0 bases, the J end by 7 bases, with 14 bases between. Here the CDR3 reads CASSQEGEEENTQYF. CDR3 nucleotides: TGCGCCAGCAGCCAAGAAGGGGAAGAGGAGAATACGCAGTATTTT.

V gene TRBV6-6 combines with J gene TRBJ1-1; tentatively, D is TRBD1 (5 bases). Looked up from germline, CDR1 is MNHNY and CDR2 is SVGAGI (reference sequence). The CDR3 totals 15 residues. V dropped 2 bases and J dropped 4 bases, with 14 bases sitting between them. The chain's CDR3 is CASSYHGTGGTEAFF. For the CDR3, the DNA is TGTGCCAGCAGTTACCACGGAACCGGGGGCACTGAAGCTTTCTTT.

The CDR3 nucleotides are TGTGCCACCAGGATCGGACAGAGGAGCACAGATACGCAGTATTTT. Translation gives CATRIGQRSTDTQYF. The chain carries TRBV15 and TRBJ2-3; possibly TRBD1 for D (6 bases). Germline CDR1 LNHNV, CDR2 YYDKDF (reference sequence). The CDR3 contains 15 residues. V was trimmed by 6 bases and J by 0 bases, leaving 13 bases between them.

The chain employs TRBV6-4 and TRBJ1-1; 7 bases map to TRBD1. The CDR3 runs 14 residues. CDR1 and CDR2 (germline): MRHNA, SNTAGT. V was pared by 2 bases and J by 1 base, with 1 base of the junction left unmatched. In DNA, the CDR3 is TGTGCCAGCAGTGACGGGACAGAGAACACTGAAGCTTTCTTT. Its translation: CASSDGTENTEAFF.

The chain links TRBV13 to TRBJ1-3; D is unclear. Germline-derived CDR1 and CDR2 are PRHDT and FYEKMQ (reference sequence). There are 17 residues in the CDR3. The V end was cut by 2 bases, the J end by 6 bases, with 20 bases between. CDR3 residues: CASSLRRGDIVENTIYF. The CDR3 DNA is TGTGCCAGCAGCTTAAGGCGGGGTGACATCGTCGAAAACACCATATATTTT.

This chain joins TRBV7-8 and TRBJ2-7; possible D gene TRBD2, 5 bases. The CDR3 loop spans 14 amino acids. Germline V CDR1 and CDR2: SGHVS, FQNEAQ. Trimming shortened V by 5 bases and J by 3 bases, and 14 bases separated the two germline ends. CDR3 DNA sequence: TGTGCCAGCAGCCTCCGGAGTGCGGGCTACGAGCAGTACGTC. It encodes CASSLRSAGYEQYV.

Of note for this clone: The sample contains more than one DNA sequence encoding this CDR3. The chain joins TRBV13 to TRBJ1-3, with TRBD1 as a possible D gene (6 bases). V dropped 3 bases and J dropped 0 bases, with 12 bases sitting between them. CDR3 length equals 16 residues. Germline assignment: CDR1 PRHDT and CDR2 FYEKMQ (reference sequence). CDR3 nucleotide sequence: TGTGCCAGCAGCTTGGGACAAGGAAGCTCTGGAAACACCATATATTTT. Protein: CASSLGQGSSGNTIYF.

The V call is TRBV6-1, the J call TRBJ1-1; D is ambiguous. The CDR3 length is 15 residues. Germline assignment: CDR1 MNHNS and CDR2 SASEGT. V lost 8 bases and J lost 1, with 17 bases in between. Here the CDR3 reads CASRLWEPENTEAFF. The CDR3 region has the DNA TGTGCCAGCCGGCTTTGGGAGCCTGAGAACACTGAAGCTTTCTTT.

The chain couples TRBV5-5 to TRBJ2-1, with a possible D match to TRBD2 (6 bases). V dropped 2 bases and J dropped 5 bases, with 14 bases sitting between them. CDR1 is SGHKS, CDR2 YYEKEE, per germline (reference sequence). The CDR3 loop spans 15 amino acids. CDR3 coding DNA: TGTGCCAGCAGCTTTGTTGGGACTCGAAACAATGAGCAGTTCTTC. This translates into CASSFVGTRNNEQFF.

J is TRBJ2-5 and V is TRBV20-1; 8 bases line up with TRBD2. V shed 7 bases, J shed 5 bases, and the junction held 3 bases outside the gene matches. The CDR3 length is 11 residues. Germline loops: CDR1 DFQATT, CDR2 SNEGSKA (reference sequence). This CDR3 reads CSVAGKETQYF. The CDR3 nucleotides read TGCAGTGTAGCGGGAAAGGAGACCCAGTACTTC.

This chain connects TRBV7-6 to TRBJ1-5; tentative D call: TRBD1 (6 bases). V was shortened by 1 base and J by 1 base, with 11 bases between the two germline ends. The CDR3 is made up of 16 amino acids. CDR1 is SGHVS and CDR2 is FNYEAQ in the germline V gene. CDR3 in amino acids: CASSLGQGLSNQPQHF. In DNA form, the CDR3 reads TGTGCCAGCAGCTTAGGGCAGGGGTTAAGCAATCAGCCCCAGCATTTT.

The rearrangement joins TRBV6-5 to TRBJ1-4; 7 nucleotides align to TRBD1. V shed 4 bases and J 4 bases; nucleotides not matched to a gene: 9. Germline V gene data show CDR1 as MNHEY and CDR2 as SVGAGI. The CDR3 runs to 16 residues. The CDR3, as DNA: TGTGCCAGCAGTTTCCCCGGGACAGCCTTTAATGAAAAACTGTTTTTT. The encoded protein is CASSFPGTAFNEKLFF.

V usage is TRBV28 and J usage is TRBJ2-2; 10 bases align to TRBD1. V shed 3 bases and J 3 bases; nucleotides not matched to a gene: 10. The CDR3 consists of 18 residues. CDR1 is MDHEN and CDR2 is SYDVKM in the germline V gene. In nucleotides, the CDR3 is TGTGCCAGCAGTTTGTCTAGGGACAGGGGCTTCCACACCGGGGAGCTGTTTTTT. It yields the protein CASSLSRDRGFHTGELFF.

The chain links TRBV9 to TRBJ1-1, with D maybe TRBD1 (6 bases). In germline, CDR1 is SGDLS, CDR2 YYNGEE. CDR3 length: 14 residues. The V end lost 5 bases, the J end lost 3 bases, and 14 bases lay between the germline ends. CDR3 residues: CASSVTGLDTEAFF. Written as DNA, the CDR3 is TGTGCCAGCAGTGTTACAGGGTTGGACACTGAAGCTTTCTTT.

The V gene is TRBV7-2, the J gene TRBJ2-1, with a possible D match to TRBD2 (5 bases). Germline V gene lookup returns CDR1 SGHTA and CDR2 FQGNSA. This CDR3 is 15 amino acids long. V was cut by 6 bases and J by 7 bases, with 19 bases left in between. The CDR3 DNA reads as TGTGCCAGCAGATCAACGGTAGAGGGTAAGAATGAGCAGTTCTTC. Its translation: CASRSTVEGKNEQFF.

The chain carries TRBV7-2 and TRBJ1-1; 10 nucleotides align to TRBD1. CDR1 and CDR2 (germline): SGHTA, FQGNSA. This CDR3 spans 14 amino acids. Losses at the gene ends were 3 bases for V and 4 bases for J; bases not matched to a gene: 2. CDR3 in amino acids: CASSFDRGLTEAFF. In nucleotides, the CDR3 is TGTGCCAGCAGCTTCGACAGGGGGCTCACTGAAGCTTTCTTT.

The chain joins TRBV4-3 to TRBJ1-6; a weak D match, TRBD1 (5 bases). The CDR3 sequence is 14 residues long. Looked up from germline, CDR1 is LGHNA and CDR2 is YSLEER. Trimming removed 4 bases from V and 7 bases from J, with 11 bases in between. The CDR3 nucleotides are TGCGCCAGCAGCCTTACAGGACCGAATTCACCCCTCCACTTT. The encoded protein is CASSLTGPNSPLHF.

The chain uses TRBV4-1 and TRBJ2-3, with a weak D call TRBD1 (7 bases). With 3 bases removed from V and 1 base from J, the gap between germline ends came to 14 bases. This CDR3 region has 16 residues. Germline CDR1 MGHRA, CDR2 YSYEKL. The CDR3 DNA follows: TGCGCCAGCAGCCAGGCACAGGGGACTGGCACAGATACGCAGTATTTT. Translation: CASSQAQGTGTDTQYF.

This chain's CDR3 is CASSPKTGGGTEAFF. As DNA, the CDR3 is TGTGCCAGCAGCCCGAAAACAGGGGGCGGCACTGAAGCTTTCTTT. This chain connects TRBV7-2 to TRBJ1-1; the match to TRBD1 covers 9 bases. Germline lookup yields CDR1 SGHTA and CDR2 FQGNSA. This CDR3 has 15 amino acids. Germline trimming cut 5 bases from V and 4 bases from J; bases unmatched to any gene: 8.

About this clone: Other nucleotide sequences in the sample specify the same CDR3. The chain combines TRBV5-4 with TRBJ2-2, with 10 bases lining up with TRBD2. V shed 2 bases and J 3 bases; nucleotides not matched to a gene: 4. CDR1 and CDR2 (germline): SGHNT, YYREEE (reference sequence). CDR3 size: 16 residues. In DNA, the CDR3 is TGTGCCAGCAGCTTAGGGCTAGCGGGGGACACCGGGGAGCTGTTTTTT. Protein product: CASSLGLAGDTGELFF.

This sequence joins TRBV7-9 and TRBJ2-2; a possible D gene is TRBD2 (6 bases). Germline CDR1 and CDR2: SEHNR and FQNEAQ (reference sequence). V was pared by 0 bases and J by 1 base, with 12 bases between. The CDR3 is 17 residues long. The CDR3 DNA reads TGTGCCAGCAGCTTAGCGGGGAGGCAGATGAACACCGGGGAGCTGTTTTTT. Its translation is CASSLAGRQMNTGELFF.